This passage covers 10 T cell receptor beta chains from one sample sequenced in a study of vaccination and CD4 T cells after COVID-19. For these receptors, no antigen is known. Regarding treatment: approximately nine-day PBMC culture with coronavirus spike peptide pools or control peptides (ViraFEST assay). With the Oncomine TCR Beta short-read assay, DNA from cultured CD4+ T cells was sequenced. A single record per CDR3 protein comes from TCRdb applying MiXCR to the PCR reads. The sample lists about 19,000 distinct CDR3 sequences, 45% to 65% occurring once. The specimen was CD4+ T cells from blood, cultured in vitro, collected before SARS-CoV-2 vaccination. The source is a human donor who had recovered from COVID-19.

This rearrangement joins TRBV7-2 to TRBJ2-3, with 11 positions matching TRBD2. The CDR3 has 16 residues. Germline lookup yields CDR1 SGHTA and CDR2 FQGNSA. The V and J ends lost 6 bases and 0 bases, in that order; junction bases with no gene match: 5. DNA of the CDR3: TGTGCCAGCAGAATAGCGGGAGGGCCCAGCACAGATACGCAGTATTTT. Amino acid sequence: CASRIAGGPSTDTQYF.

This sequence joins TRBV28 and TRBJ2-7, with a possible D match to TRBD2 (6 bases). V was clipped by 6 bases and J by 6 bases, with 30 bases between them. The V gene's germline CDR1 is MDHEN and CDR2 SYDVKM. The CDR3 totals 18 residues. The CDR3 loop reads CASSKRLQVGGFSGEQYF. The CDR3 DNA reads as TGTGCCAGCAGCAAACGCTTACAGGTCGGGGGTTTTTCGGGCGAGCAGTACTTC.

The V call is TRBV5-4, the J call TRBJ2-7, with 8 bases fitting TRBD2. J gave up 5 bases and V 0 bases, and 10 bases lay outside the gene matches. Germline V lookup: CDR1 SGHNT, CDR2 YYREEE (reference sequence). The CDR3 consists of 16 residues. CDR3 residues: CASSLALREGQNEQYF. The CDR3 DNA reads TGTGCCAGCAGCTTGGCTCTCCGGGAGGGCCAGAACGAGCAGTACTTC.

This clonotype was seen a few times. One end of the junction is discordant with germline, which a read error may explain. V gene TRBV6-2 or TRBV6-3 combines with J gene TRBJ1-1; 7 positions match TRBD1. CDR1 and CDR2 from the germline V gene are MNHEY and SVGEGT. This CDR3 contains 17 residues. CDR3 nucleotides: TGTGCCAGCAGACCCGCCTTGAACCGACAGGGCCGAACTGAAGCTTTCTTC. Amino acid sequence: CASRPALNRQGRTEAFF.

The chain couples TRBV20-1 to TRBJ1-1; no reliable D call. V dropped 1 base and J dropped 0 bases, with 3 bases sitting between them. Germline-derived CDR1 and CDR2 are DFQATT and SNEGSKA (reference sequence). The CDR3 extends over 12 amino acids. The CDR3 nucleotides are TGCAGTGCTAGAGGTGTGAACACTGAAGCTTTCTTT. This codes for CSARGVNTEAFF.

The chain has TRBV20-1 and TRBJ2-1; 9 bases align to TRBD2. Germline V gives CDR1 DFQATT, CDR2 SNEGSKA (reference sequence). This CDR3 has 18 amino acids. The junction had 14 bases not matched to a gene; V was cut back by 0 bases and J by 5 bases. The CDR3 sequence: CSARDYTPSGRIHNEQFF. CDR3 nucleotides: TGCAGTGCTAGAGACTATACACCGAGCGGGAGGATCCACAATGAGCAGTTCTTC.

The rearrangement links TRBV21-1 to TRBJ2-1; TRBD1 is the table's D call and was not checked against the DNA. TRBV21-1 is a known pseudogene. CDR3 length: 12 residues. The CDR3 DNA follows: TGTGCCAGCAGCAGAGGGACCAATGAGCAGTTCTTC. Translating it yields CASSRGTNEQFF.

The V call is TRBV24-1, the J call TRBJ1-5, with D unclear. There are 14 residues in the CDR3. Germline-derived CDR1 and CDR2 are KGHDR and SFDVKD. Trimming pared 0 bases from V and 6 bases from J, leaving 8 bases between. CDR3 coding DNA: TGTGCCACCAGTGATTTGGAGGGTTCTCAGCCCCAGCATTTT. This sequence encodes CATSDLEGSQPQHF.

The chain joins TRBV19 to TRBJ2-7, with TRBD1 identical over 8 bases. The CDR3 is 15 amino acids. J lost 0 bases, V lost 5 bases, and 6 bases had no gene match. The germline gives CDR1 LNHDA, CDR2 SQIVND (reference sequence). The CDR3 here is CASSAWGQASYEQYF. DNA for the CDR3: TGTGCCAGTAGTGCCTGGGGACAGGCCTCCTACGAGCAGTACTTC.

This clonotype was detected only a few times. The genes are TRBV28 and TRBJ1-1, with TRBD1 as a possible D gene (5 bases). The CDR3 covers 14 residues. Germline CDR1 and CDR2: MDHEN and SYDVKM. The V and J ends lost 7 bases and 4 bases respectively, with 16 bases between them. CDR3: CASTNSGTSTEAFF. The CDR3 nucleotides are TGTGCCAGCACCAACTCCGGGACTTCCACTGAAGCTTTCTTT.